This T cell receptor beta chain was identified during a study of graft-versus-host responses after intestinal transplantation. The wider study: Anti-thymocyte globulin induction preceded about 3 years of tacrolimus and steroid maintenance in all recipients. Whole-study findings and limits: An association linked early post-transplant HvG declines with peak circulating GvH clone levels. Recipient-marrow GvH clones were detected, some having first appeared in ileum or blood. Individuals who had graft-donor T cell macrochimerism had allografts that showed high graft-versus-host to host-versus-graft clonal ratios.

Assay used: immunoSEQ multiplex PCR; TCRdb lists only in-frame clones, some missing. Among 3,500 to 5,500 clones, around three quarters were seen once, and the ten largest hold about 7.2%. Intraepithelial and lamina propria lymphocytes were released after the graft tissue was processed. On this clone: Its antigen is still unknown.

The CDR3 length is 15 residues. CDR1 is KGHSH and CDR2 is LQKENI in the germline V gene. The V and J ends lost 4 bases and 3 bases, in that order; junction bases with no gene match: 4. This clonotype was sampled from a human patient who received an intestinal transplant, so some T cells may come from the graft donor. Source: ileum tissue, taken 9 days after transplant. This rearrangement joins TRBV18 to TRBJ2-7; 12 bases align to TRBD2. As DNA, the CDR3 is TGTGCCAGCTCACAGAGGACTAGCGGGAACTACGAGCAGTACTTC. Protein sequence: CASSQRTSGNYEQYF.